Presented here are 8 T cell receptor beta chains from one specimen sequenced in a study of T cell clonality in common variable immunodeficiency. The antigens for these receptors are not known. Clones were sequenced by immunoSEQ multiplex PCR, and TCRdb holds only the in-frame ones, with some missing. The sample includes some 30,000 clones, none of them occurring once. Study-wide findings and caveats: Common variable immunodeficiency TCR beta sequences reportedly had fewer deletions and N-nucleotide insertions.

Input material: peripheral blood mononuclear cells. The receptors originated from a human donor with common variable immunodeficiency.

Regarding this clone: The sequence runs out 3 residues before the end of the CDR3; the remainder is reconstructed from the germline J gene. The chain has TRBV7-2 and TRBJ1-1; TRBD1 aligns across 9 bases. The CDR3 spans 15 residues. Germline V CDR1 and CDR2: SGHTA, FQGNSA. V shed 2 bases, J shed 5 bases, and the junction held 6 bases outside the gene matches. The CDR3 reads CASSLLGQGGTEAFF. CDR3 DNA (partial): TGTGCCAGCAGCTTACTGGGACAGGGAGGTACTGAA.

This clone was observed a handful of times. The covered CDR3 bases are TGTGCCAGCAGCTTAGGGACAGGGGTCTATGGC. Translating it yields CASSLGTGVYG. The whole CDR3 sequence reads CASSLGTGVYGYTF. The genes are TRBV7-9 and TRBJ1-2, with 9 bases identical to TRBD1. Read coverage stops 3 residues before the CDR3 terminus; the germline J gene supplies the remainder. Germline CDR1 SEHNR, CDR2 FQNEAQ (reference sequence). This CDR3 has 14 amino acids. V shed 1 base and J 4 bases; nucleotides not matched to a gene: 1.

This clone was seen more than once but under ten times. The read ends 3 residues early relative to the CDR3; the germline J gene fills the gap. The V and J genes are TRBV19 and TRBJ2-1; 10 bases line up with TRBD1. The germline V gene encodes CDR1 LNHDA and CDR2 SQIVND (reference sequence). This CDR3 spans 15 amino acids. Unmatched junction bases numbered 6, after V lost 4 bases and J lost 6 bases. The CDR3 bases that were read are TGTGCCAGTAGTACGACAGGGGGCGCGGGCAATGAG. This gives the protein CASSTTGGAGNE. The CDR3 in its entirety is CASSTTGGAGNEQFF.

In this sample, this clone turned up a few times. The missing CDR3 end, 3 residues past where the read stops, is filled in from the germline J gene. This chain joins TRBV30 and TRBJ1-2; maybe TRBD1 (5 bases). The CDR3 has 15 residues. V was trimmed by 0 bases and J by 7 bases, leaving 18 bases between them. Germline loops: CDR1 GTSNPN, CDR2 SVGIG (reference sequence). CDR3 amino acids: CAWSVQAGIARGYTF. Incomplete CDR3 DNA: TGTGCCTGGAGTGTACAGGCAGGCATCGCCCGTGGC.

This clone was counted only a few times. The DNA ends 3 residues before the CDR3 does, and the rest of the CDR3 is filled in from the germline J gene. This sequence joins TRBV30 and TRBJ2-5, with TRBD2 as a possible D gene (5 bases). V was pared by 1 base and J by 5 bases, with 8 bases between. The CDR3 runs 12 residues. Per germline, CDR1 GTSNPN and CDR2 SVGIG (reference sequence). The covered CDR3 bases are TGTGCCTGGAGTGCACAGCGGGAGACC. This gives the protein CAWSAQRET. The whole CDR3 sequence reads CAWSAQRETQYF.

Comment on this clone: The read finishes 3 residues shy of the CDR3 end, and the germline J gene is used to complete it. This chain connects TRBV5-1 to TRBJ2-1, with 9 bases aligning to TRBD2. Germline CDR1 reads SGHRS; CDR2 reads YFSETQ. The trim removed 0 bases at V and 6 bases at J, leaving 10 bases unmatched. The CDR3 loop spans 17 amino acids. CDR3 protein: CASSLDRRGGGANEQFF. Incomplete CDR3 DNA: TGCGCCAGCAGCTTGGACCGGCGGGGGGGCGGGGCCAATGAG. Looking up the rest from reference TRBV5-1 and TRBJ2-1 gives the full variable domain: KAGVTQTPRYLIKTRGQQVTLSCSPISGHRSVSWYQQTPGQGLQFLFEYFSETQRNKGNFPGRFSGRQFSNSRSEMNVSTLELGDSALYLCASSLDRRGGGANEQFFGPGTRLTVL.

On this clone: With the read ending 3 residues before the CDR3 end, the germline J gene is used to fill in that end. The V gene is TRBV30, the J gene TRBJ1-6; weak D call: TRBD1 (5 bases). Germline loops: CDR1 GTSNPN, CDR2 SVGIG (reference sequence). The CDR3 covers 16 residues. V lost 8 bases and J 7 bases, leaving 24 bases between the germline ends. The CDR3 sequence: CAGTLPGLPPNSPLHF. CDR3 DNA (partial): TGTGCCGGAACCCTCCCGGGACTGCCTCCGAATTCACCC.

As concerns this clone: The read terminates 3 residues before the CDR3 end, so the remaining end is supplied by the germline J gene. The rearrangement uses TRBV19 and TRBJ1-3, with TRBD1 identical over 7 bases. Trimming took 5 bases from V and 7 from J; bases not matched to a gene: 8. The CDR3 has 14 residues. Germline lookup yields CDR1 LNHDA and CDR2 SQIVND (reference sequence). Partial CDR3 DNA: TGTGCCAGTAGTGGGGACAGCATGGACAACACC. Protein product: CASSGDSMDNT. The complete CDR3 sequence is CASSGDSMDNTIYF.